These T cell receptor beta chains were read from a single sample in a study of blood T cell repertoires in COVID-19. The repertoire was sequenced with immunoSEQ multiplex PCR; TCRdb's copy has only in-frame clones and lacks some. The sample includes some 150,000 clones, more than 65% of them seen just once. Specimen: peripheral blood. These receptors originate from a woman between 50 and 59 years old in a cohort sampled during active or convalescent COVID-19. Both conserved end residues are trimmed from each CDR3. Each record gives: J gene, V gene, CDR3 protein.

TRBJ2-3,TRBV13,ASSYPSGGVWTDTQY
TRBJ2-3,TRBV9,ASSTPTSKGTDTQY
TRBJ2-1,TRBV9,ASSQTSGGVYNEQF
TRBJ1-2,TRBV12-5,ASGLGQGLGYT
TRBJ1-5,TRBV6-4,ASSEGQNQPQH
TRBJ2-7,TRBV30,AWTDSGTPSYEQY
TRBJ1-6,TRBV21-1,ASSKALAGEGSPLH
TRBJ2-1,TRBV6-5,ASSPSDTYNEQF
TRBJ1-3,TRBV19,ASISSGNTIY
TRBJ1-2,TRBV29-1,SATRTGDYGYT
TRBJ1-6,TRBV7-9,ASSPQGTYNSPLH
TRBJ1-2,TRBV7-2,ASSLRGTGANGYT
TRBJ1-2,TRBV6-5,ASSYSITGAQIGYT
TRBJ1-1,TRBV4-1,ASSQDKQAAMNTEAF
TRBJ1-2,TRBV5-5,ASSLGKHGYT
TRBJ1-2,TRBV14,ASSQWGGNYGYT
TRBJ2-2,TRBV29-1,SVRPGSRDTGELF
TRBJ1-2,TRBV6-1,ASSEASGVGYT
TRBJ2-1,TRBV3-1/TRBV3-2,ASSQGMAGGNNEQF
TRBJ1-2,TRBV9,ASRSGVGYGYT
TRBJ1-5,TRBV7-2,ASSLGRVGQPQH
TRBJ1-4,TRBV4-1,ASSPRLGGSTNEKLF
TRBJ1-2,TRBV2,ASNLANRGASP
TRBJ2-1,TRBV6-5,ASSSFNEQF
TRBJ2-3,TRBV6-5,ASTGLAGADTQY
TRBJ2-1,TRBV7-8,ASSWTSGKYNEQF
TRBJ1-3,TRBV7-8,ASSLTTGGGNTIY
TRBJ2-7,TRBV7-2,ASSLSGYEQY
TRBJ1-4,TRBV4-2,ASSQDPTTPATNEKLF
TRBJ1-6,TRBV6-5,ASRVAGIYNSPLH
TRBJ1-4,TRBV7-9,ASRSRRTTNEKLF
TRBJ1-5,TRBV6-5,ASSYARGIQPQH
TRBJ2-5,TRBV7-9,ASSLPRAYPRY
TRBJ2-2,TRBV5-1,ASSPDRTTGELF
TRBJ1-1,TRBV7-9,ASSYPGAPTEAF
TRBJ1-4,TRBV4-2,ASSQGPDTRGEKLF
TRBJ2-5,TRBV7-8,ASSPLAIQGFQETQY
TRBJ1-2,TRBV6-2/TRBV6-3,ASSYDGTGTFYGYT
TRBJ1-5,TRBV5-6,ASSLEGAKGNQPQH
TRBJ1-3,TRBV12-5,ASGPKKVGNTIY
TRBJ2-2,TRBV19,ASSRPGTGYLRELF
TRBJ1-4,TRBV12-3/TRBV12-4,ASSLDRTGETF
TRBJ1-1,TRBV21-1,ASSNRRRTGGFLREAF
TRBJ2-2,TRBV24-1,APRGGATGELF
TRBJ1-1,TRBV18,ASSQTWASEAF